The rows below give T cell receptor beta chains drawn from one sample of a study of T cell responses to AZD1222 COVID-19 vaccine. The protocol was immunoSEQ multiplex PCR, while the TCRdb copy is restricted to in-frame clones and leaves out a portion. The sample has roughly 150,000 clones, 90% to 95% seen once. The sequenced sample was peripheral blood, obtained on day 0 of AZD1222 vaccination. Every receptor here comes from an adult in good health. CDR3s include the opening cysteine and the closing phenylalanine or tryptophan. The D gene is left open where the match is weak. Clone size appears in some rows only: once, few, many, or a class for an expanded clone.

cdr3_aa	cdr3_nt	clone_size	j_call	v_call	d_call
CAWRVGGQGTDTQYF	TGTGCCTGGAGGGTTGGGGGACAGGGCACAGATACGCAGTATTTT	once	TRBJ2-3	TRBV30	TRBD1
CASSLSVPGQENYGYTF	TGTGCCAGCAGTTTATCCGTCCCGGGACAGGAGAACTATGGCTACACCTTC	-	TRBJ1-2	TRBV28	TRBD1
CASNPGQVASGNTIYF	TGTGCCAGTAATCCGGGACAAGTGGCCTCTGGAAACACCATATATTTT	-	TRBJ1-3	TRBV19	-
CASSQGVNTEAFF	TGCGCCAGCAGCCAAGGGGTGAACACTGAAGCTTTCTTT	few	TRBJ1-1	TRBV4-3	-
CASSHKPTLVDEQYF	TGCGCCAGCAGCCACAAGCCTACACTAGTAGACGAGCAGTACTTC	once	TRBJ2-7	TRBV4-1	-
CASSPETILSGNTIYF	TGTGCCAGCTCACCGGAGACCATCCTCTCTGGAAACACCATATATTTT	-	TRBJ1-3	TRBV18	-
CSASGRGGQYF	TGCAGTGCTAGTGGGCGGGGAGGGCAGTATTTT	-	TRBJ2-3	TRBV20-1	-
CASSSITTGGDTEAFF	TGTGCCAGCAGTTCAATTACGACAGGGGGGGACACTGAAGCTTTCTTT	-	TRBJ1-1	TRBV28	TRBD1
CASSLLSRGDPFF	TGTGCCAGCAGTTTATTGTCGCGGGGGGACCCTTTCTTT	-	TRBJ1-1	TRBV28	-
CASRGQGAYNEQFF	TGTGCCAGCAGGGGACAGGGGGCCTACAATGAGCAGTTCTTC	-	TRBJ2-1	TRBV6-5	TRBD1
CASSGRDNSYEQYF	TGTGCCAGCAGCGGCCGGGACAACTCCTACGAGCAGTACTTC	-	TRBJ2-7	TRBV9	-
CASSTQAGSTEAFF	TGTGCCAGCAGCACTCAGGCGGGGAGCACTGAAGCTTTCTTT	-	TRBJ1-1	TRBV7-2	-
CASSLQGLNNSPLHF	TGTGCCAGCAGCTTACAGGGGCTTAATAATTCACCCCTCCACTTT	-	TRBJ1-6	TRBV13	-
CASSTAGTAPTGELFF	TGTGCCAGCAGCACAGCCGGGACAGCCCCCACCGGGGAGCTGTTTTTT	-	TRBJ2-2	TRBV9	TRBD1
CASSLLTSGGAWDTGELFF	TGTGCCAGCAGTTTATTAACCAGCGGGGGGGCCTGGGACACCGGGGAGCTGTTTTTT	-	TRBJ2-2	TRBV27	TRBD2
CASSQDKALGYTF	TGTGCCAGCAGCCAAGATAAGGCACTTGGCTACACCTTC	-	TRBJ1-2	TRBV3-1/TRBV3-2	-
CASRPVGTSARETQYF	TGTGCCAGCCGTCCTGTTGGGACATCGGCCCGGGAGACCCAGTACTTC	-	TRBJ2-5	TRBV2	-
CASRSTGGQAFF	TGTGCCAGCAGGTCCACGGGGGGCCAAGCTTTCTTT	once	TRBJ1-1	TRBV28	-
CASSLETGGIEKLFF	TGTGCCAGCAGCTTAGAGACAGGGGGCATTGAAAAACTGTTTTTT	-	TRBJ1-4	TRBV7-6	TRBD1
CASSPTRDRGPTSGQETQYF	TGCGCCAGCAGCCCGACTCGGGACAGGGGCCCGACTTCAGGGCAAGAGACCCAGTACTTC	-	TRBJ2-5	TRBV4-1	TRBD1
CASSLRGQGWEKLFF	TGTGCCAGCAGTTTGCGGGGACAGGGTTGGGAAAAACTGTTTTTT	-	TRBJ1-4	TRBV27	TRBD1
CASSLWGPGEPGELFF	TGTGCCAGCAGTTTATGGGGACCTGGTGAACCCGGGGAGCTGTTTTTT	-	TRBJ2-2	TRBV28	-
CASSLDSTAFF	TGTGCCAGCAGCTTGGACAGTACGGCTTTCTTT	once	TRBJ1-1	TRBV5-6	-
CAWSVLGGYEQYF	TGTGCCTGGAGTGTTTTAGGTGGATACGAGCAGTACTTC	-	TRBJ2-7	TRBV30	-
CASSITDRAEQYF	TGTGCCAGTAGTATAACCGACAGGGCCGAGCAGTACTTC	few	TRBJ2-7	TRBV19	TRBD1
CASSEVASGGEQFF	TGCGCCAGCAGTGAGGTGGCTAGCGGGGGTGAGCAGTTCTTC	-	TRBJ2-1	TRBV10-1	TRBD2
CASCGQGTSPLHF	TGTGCCAGTTGCGGACAGGGCACTTCACCCCTCCACTTT	-	TRBJ1-6	TRBV19	TRBD1
CASSAGLQGGNTEAFF	TGTGCCAGTAGTGCCGGACTACAGGGAGGGAACACTGAAGCTTTCTTT	once	TRBJ1-1	TRBV19	-
CASSYLGEDTIYF	TGTGCCAGCAGTTACTTGGGAGAGGACACCATATATTTT	-	TRBJ1-3	TRBV6-2/TRBV6-3	-
CASILSWNTEAFF	TGTGCCAGCATTTTAAGCTGGAACACTGAAGCTTTCTTT	-	TRBJ1-1	TRBV2	-
CATSRDTAPSQYF	TGTGCCACCAGCAGAGATACGGCTCCCTCGCAGTATTTT	-	TRBJ2-3	TRBV15	-
CASSILFTNEKLFF	TGTGCCAGTAGTATTCTCTTTACTAATGAAAAACTGTTTTTT	-	TRBJ1-4	TRBV19	-
CASTPQGGDTGELFF	TGTGCCAGTACCCCACAGGGGGGAGACACCGGGGAGCTGTTTTTT	-	TRBJ2-2	TRBV19	TRBD1
CASSQVSQGWTGELFF	TGTGCCAGCAGCCAAGTCTCACAGGGGTGGACCGGGGAGCTGTTTTTT	-	TRBJ2-2	TRBV4-2	TRBD1
CASSKAYNSPLHF	TGTGCCAGTAGTAAAGCGTATAATTCACCCCTCCACTTT	-	TRBJ1-6	TRBV19	-
CASSPGQGADSPLHF	TGTGCCAGCAGCCCGGGACAGGGGGCCGATTCACCCCTCCACTTT	-	TRBJ1-6	TRBV3-1/TRBV3-2	TRBD1
CASREDMGGYTF	TGTGCCAGCAGGGAGGACATGGGTGGCTACACCTTC	once	TRBJ1-2	TRBV7-9	-
CASSPGDSKAFF	TGTGCCAGCTCACCAGGTGACAGTAAAGCTTTCTTT	few	TRBJ1-1	TRBV18	-
CASSPNSGNIDEQFF	TGTGCCAGCAGTCCTAACAGCGGGAATATCGATGAGCAGTTCTTC	-	TRBJ2-1	TRBV6-5	TRBD2
CASSPGTAWGYEKLFF	TGCGCCAGCAGCCCAGGGACAGCTTGGGGGTATGAAAAACTGTTTTTT	-	TRBJ1-4	TRBV5-1	TRBD1
CAYGRGQYSPLHF	TGTGCTTACGGGAGGGGGCAATATTCACCCCTCCACTTT	-	TRBJ1-6	TRBV30	TRBD1
CASSSTQQGNTEAFF	TGTGCCAGCAGTTCGACGCAACAGGGGAACACTGAAGCTTTCTTT	-	TRBJ1-1	TRBV6-6	-